The T cell receptor beta chain described here comes from a study of blood T cell repertoires in COVID-19. About the study: Acute-phase and convalescent COVID-19 samples originated in the United States, Italy and Spain. PBMCs, B-cell-depleted T cells, or T cells were the source of the cDNA or gDNA that made up the material.

Per the original data handling: For nucleated cells, counts were estimated from reference gene primer amplification. Profiling relied on immunoSEQ multiplex PCR, and the TCRdb table lists in-frame clones only, not all of them. Clone size and the V and J calls come from that table; the DNA yielded D and trimming. Of around 31,000 clones in the sample, around 85% were seen once. Germline trimming cut 5 bases from V and 5 bases from J; bases unmatched to any gene: 5. In germline, CDR1 is SGHTA, CDR2 FQGTGA. CDR3 size: 13 residues. The receptor was isolated from a human donor with active COVID-19. The donor label of this sample is uncertain. This chain links TRBV7-3 with TRBJ2-5; TRBD1 matches 7 bases. The sequenced sample was peripheral blood. CDR3: CASSRTGDETQYF. The CDR3 bases are TGTGCCAGCAGCAGAACAGGGGACGAGACCCAGTACTTC.